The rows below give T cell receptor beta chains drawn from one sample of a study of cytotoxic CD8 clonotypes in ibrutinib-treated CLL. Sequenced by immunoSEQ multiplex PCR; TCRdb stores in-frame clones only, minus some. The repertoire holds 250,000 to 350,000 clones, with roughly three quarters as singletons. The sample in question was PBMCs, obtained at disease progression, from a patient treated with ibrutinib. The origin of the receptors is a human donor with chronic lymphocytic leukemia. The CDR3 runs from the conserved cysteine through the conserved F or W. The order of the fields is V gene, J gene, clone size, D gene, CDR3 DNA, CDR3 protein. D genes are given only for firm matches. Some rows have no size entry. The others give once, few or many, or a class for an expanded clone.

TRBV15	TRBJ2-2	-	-	TGTGCCACCAGCATAGGACTGATAAACACCGGGGAGCTGTTTTTT	CATSIGLINTGELFF
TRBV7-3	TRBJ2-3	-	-	TGTGCCAGCAGCCGCCTAGTCACAGATACGCAGTATTTT	CASSRLVTDTQYF
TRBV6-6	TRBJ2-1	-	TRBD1	TGTGCCAGCAGGGGACAGGGGATCTACAATGAGCAGTTCTTC	CASRGQGIYNEQFF
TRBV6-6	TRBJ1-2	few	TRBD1	TGTGCCAGCAGTCTCCCGGGACAGGGGACCTATGGCTACACCTTC	CASSLPGQGTYGYTF
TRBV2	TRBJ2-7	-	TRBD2	TGTGCCAGCAGAAAAACGACCGGGACTAGCTTTTACGAGCAGTACTTC	CASRKTTGTSFYEQYF
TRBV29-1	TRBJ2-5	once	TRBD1	TGCAGCCTGTCTGAGACAGGGGACGAGACCCAGTACTTC	CSLSETGDETQYF
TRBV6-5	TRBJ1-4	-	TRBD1	TGTGCCAGCAGGATACAGGGGTCGGGAAAACTGTTTTTT	CASRIQGSGKLFF
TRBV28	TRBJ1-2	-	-	TGTGCCAGCAGTTTTGGACTCTATGGCTACACCTTC	CASSFGLYGYTF
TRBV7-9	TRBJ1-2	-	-	TGTGCCAGCAGCTCCCCCACAGATTTGAGAACCTATGGCTACACCTTC	CASSSPTDLRTYGYTF
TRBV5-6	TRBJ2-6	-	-	TGTGCCAGCAGGGCTGGGGCCAACGTCCTGACTTTC	CASRAGANVLTF
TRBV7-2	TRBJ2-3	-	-	TGTGCCAGCAGCTTAACGTCGGGCAGGACGCAGTATTTT	CASSLTSGRTQYF
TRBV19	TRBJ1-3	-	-	TGTGCCAGTAGTATATTAGGGATCTCTGGAAACACCATATATTTT	CASSILGISGNTIYF
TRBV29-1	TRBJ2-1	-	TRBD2	TGCAGCGTCGTAAGCGGGAGAAGTAGTAATGAGCAGTTCTTC	CSVVSGRSSNEQFF
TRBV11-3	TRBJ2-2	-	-	TGTGCCAGCAGCTTTAGTGGGGTCGGGGAGCTGTTTTTT	CASSFSGVGELFF
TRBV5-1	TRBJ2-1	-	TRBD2	TGCGCCAGCAGTTCCGATAGCGGGAGGGCCTTCAGGCAGTTCTTC	CASSSDSGRAFRQFF